Only a few counts were recorded for the clone carrying this TCR beta chain. The entry originates in a study of T-cell reconstitution after alpha-beta-depleted transplantation in children. Unique molecular identifiers were used in preparing the TCRbeta library. TCRdb reprocessed the PCR reads via MiXCR and lists one record per CDR3 protein. The table shows about 360,000 distinct CDR3 sequences, with roughly 13% occurring only once. V gave up 5 bases and J gave up 0 bases, with 19 bases separating them. The CDR3 runs 17 residues. The sequencing used PBMCs, collected from the stem cell graft. This receptor was obtained from a human donor who donated a stem cell graft to a child with Fanconi anemia. V usage is TRBV12-3 or TRBV12-4 and J usage is TRBJ1-1, with D possibly being TRBD1 (5 bases). The DNA for the CDR3 is TGTGCCAGCAGTCCTCTCGGGGCATTTGATTTGAACACTGAAGCTTTCTTT. Translation: CASSPLGAFDLNTEAFF.